These 22 T cell receptor beta chains were sequenced from one sample in a study of blood T cell repertoires in COVID-19. Produced via immunoSEQ multiplex PCR; TCRdb's table is partial and in-frame only. The sample records roughly 120,000 clones, around four fifths being singletons. The material sequenced was peripheral blood. The origin of the receptors is a woman aged 70 to 79 with acute or convalescent COVID-19.

The genes are TRBV20-1 and TRBJ2-3; D perhaps matches TRBD1 (6 bases). V lost 3 bases to trimming and J lost 3 bases, with 19 bases between them. CDR1 is DFQATT and CDR2 is SNEGSKA in the germline V gene (reference sequence). This CDR3 has 16 amino acids. The CDR3 DNA sequence: TGCAGTGCTAGTCGGTTCAGGGGATCGGGAACAGATACGCAGTATTTT. This gives the protein CSASRFRGSGTDTQYF.

V usage is TRBV7-8 and J usage is TRBJ1-6; TRBD1 aligns across 8 bases. V was pared by 4 bases and J by 14 bases, with 13 bases of the junction left unmatched. The CDR3 loop spans 15 amino acids. CDR1 is SGHVS and CDR2 is FQNEAQ in the germline V gene. CDR3: CASSSIGTGRGSLHF. CDR3 nucleotide sequence: TGTGCCAGCAGCTCCATAGGGACAGGCCGCGGGTCCCTCCACTTT.

This rearrangement joins TRBV5-6 to TRBJ1-5, with D tentatively TRBD1 (6 bases). Germline lookup yields CDR1 SGHDT and CDR2 YYEEEE. The CDR3 sequence is 15 residues long. Trimming shortened V by 6 bases and J by 4 bases, and 17 bases separated the two germline ends. CDR3 amino acids: CASTKAGTLNQPQHF. CDR3 nucleotide sequence: TGTGCCAGCACCAAGGCCGGGACACTGAATCAGCCCCAGCATTTT.

The chain carries TRBV6-2 or TRBV6-3 and TRBJ1-1; the D is unclear. Trimming left V 2 bases short and J 2 bases short, with 6 bases between. CDR1 and CDR2 from the germline V gene are MNHEY and SVGEGT. The CDR3 extends over 13 amino acids. The CDR3 DNA reads as TGTGCCAGCAGTTACGAGGGAAACACTGAAGCTTTCTTT. It specifies CASSYEGNTEAFF.

The rearrangement joins TRBV11-2 to TRBJ2-1, with a tentative D call TRBD2 (7 bases). The CDR3 is 17 residues long. Germline V gene lookup returns CDR1 SGHAT and CDR2 FQNNGV. The ends were cut back, 6 bases at V and 3 bases at J, with 21 bases in the middle. The CDR3 sequence is CASSYSPRGGVYNEQFF. CDR3 bases: TGTGCCAGCAGTTATTCACCCAGGGGAGGGGTCTACAATGAGCAGTTCTTC.

This chain connects TRBV19 to TRBJ1-5, with D perhaps matching TRBD1 (5 bases). Per germline, CDR1 LNHDA and CDR2 SQIVND (reference sequence). Trimming pared 4 bases from V and 3 bases from J, leaving 7 bases between. This CDR3 spans 13 amino acids. The CDR3 DNA reads as TGTGCCAGTAGTAATGGGGCCAATCAGCCCCAGCATTTT. The encoded protein is CASSNGANQPQHF.

The V call is TRBV28, the J call TRBJ2-7; D gene ambiguous. CDR1 is MDHEN, CDR2 SYDVKM, per germline. Deletions cut 3 bases from V and 4 bases from J, with 10 bases between. The CDR3 consists of 13 residues. This CDR3 is CASSFIEKYEQYF. The DNA for the CDR3 is TGTGCCAGCAGTTTTATCGAGAAGTACGAGCAGTACTTC. Complete variable domain (other parts from reference TRBV28 and TRBJ2-7): DVKVTQSSRYLVKRTGEKVFLECVQDMDHENMFWYRQDPGLGLRLIYFSYDVKMKEKGDIPEGYSVSREKKERFSLILESASTNQTSMYLCASSFIEKYEQYFGPGTRLTVT.

CDR3 loop: CASRSYRVGNQPQHF. CDR3 nucleotides: TGTGCCAGCAGGTCCTACAGGGTCGGCAATCAGCCCCAGCATTTT. V usage is TRBV28 and J usage is TRBJ1-5; tentatively, D is TRBD1 (6 bases). Trimming took 6 bases from V and 2 from J, leaving 14 bases between them. The CDR3 consists of 15 residues. Per germline, CDR1 MDHEN and CDR2 SYDVKM.

In this sample, this clone turned up a few times. V is TRBV27 and J is TRBJ1-1; 8 bases align to TRBD1. In germline, CDR1 is MNHEY, CDR2 SMNVEV (reference sequence). The V and J ends lost 6 bases and 5 bases, in that order; junction bases with no gene match: 11. The CDR3 covers 15 residues. CDR3: CASRMTGAPWTEAFF. CDR3 bases: TGTGCCAGCAGGATGACAGGGGCCCCCTGGACTGAAGCTTTCTTT.

The rearrangement uses TRBV5-4 and TRBJ1-3, with D possibly being TRBD1 (5 bases). Germline V gene data show CDR1 as SGHNT and CDR2 as YYREEE (reference sequence). The V and J ends lost 5 bases and 0 bases respectively, with 12 bases between them. This CDR3 is built from 15 residues. The CDR3 loop is CASSVDSRSGNTIYF. As DNA, the CDR3 is TGTGCCAGCAGTGTTGACAGCCGCTCTGGAAACACCATATATTTT.

The chain links TRBV12-5 to TRBJ2-7, with 7 nucleotides matching TRBD1. The V segment lost 0 bases and the J segment 2 bases; nucleotides outside the gene matches: 10. From germline, CDR1 is LGHNT and CDR2 FRNRAP. This CDR3 has 17 residues. The CDR3 spells CASGLVREWTGPYEQYF. The DNA of the CDR3 is TGTGCTAGTGGTTTGGTACGAGAATGGACAGGCCCCTACGAGCAGTACTTC.

A single count supports this clone. The V gene is TRBV9, the J gene TRBJ2-2; TRBD2 agrees at 14 bases. Germline trimming cut 3 bases from V and 0 bases from J; bases unmatched to any gene: 7. The CDR3 length is 19 residues. Germline CDR1 reads SGDLS; CDR2 reads YYNGEE. The CDR3 is CASSASTSGRVANTGELFF. The CDR3 bases are TGTGCCAGCAGCGCCTCGACTAGCGGGAGGGTCGCGAACACCGGGGAGCTGTTTTTT.

V is TRBV5-4 and J is TRBJ2-5; 8 bases are a match to TRBD1. The CDR3 has 13 residues. Trimming cost V 3 bases and J 2 bases; bases outside gene matches: 0. CDR1 is SGHNT, CDR2 YYREEE, per germline (reference sequence). In DNA, the CDR3 is TGTGCCAGCAGCTGGGACAGGCAAGAGACCCAGTACTTC. This sequence encodes CASSWDRQETQYF. Full variable domain (outside the CDR3, taken from reference TRBV5-4 and TRBJ2-5): ETGVTQSPTHLIKTRGQQVTLRCSSQSGHNTVSWYQQALGQGPQFIFQYYREEENGRGNFPPRFSGLQFPNYSSELNVNALELDDSALYLCASSWDRQETQYFGPGTRLLVL.

V usage is TRBV24-1 and J usage is TRBJ1-2; weak D call: TRBD1 (6 bases). The CDR3 covers 12 residues. CDR1 KGHDR and CDR2 SFDVKD come from the germline V gene. V was shortened by 4 bases and J by 7 bases, with 9 bases between the two germline ends. CDR3: CATSERGSGYTF. The CDR3 nucleotides are TGTGCCACCAGTGAAAGGGGGTCTGGCTACACCTTC.

The chain combines TRBV2 with TRBJ2-7; D is possibly TRBD2 (5 bases). Germline values: CDR1 SNHLY, CDR2 FYNNEI. The CDR3 length is 14 residues. V was trimmed by 8 bases and J by 2 bases, leaving 16 bases between them. CDR3 amino acids: CASLAQDKTYEQYF. The DNA of the CDR3 is TGTGCCAGCCTAGCTCAAGACAAAACCTACGAGCAGTACTTC.

The rearrangement joins TRBV19 to TRBJ1-5; D is unclear. Germline values: CDR1 LNHDA, CDR2 SQIVND (reference sequence). The CDR3 contains 14 residues. The germline V and J ends were trimmed by 2 bases and 6 bases, with 11 bases remaining between them. This chain's CDR3 is CASSISGEGQPQHF. The CDR3 DNA follows: TGTGCCAGTAGTATATCTGGGGAGGGTCAGCCCCAGCATTTT.

V usage is TRBV6-1 and J usage is TRBJ1-1, with D perhaps matching TRBD1 (5 bases). CDR3 length equals 12 residues. Trimming stripped 2 bases from V and 14 bases from J, with 15 bases between. Germline V lookup: CDR1 MNHNS, CDR2 SASEGT. CDR3 residues: CASSESGRARFF. As DNA, the CDR3 is TGTGCCAGCAGTGAAAGTGGCAGGGCCCGGTTCTTT.

The chain uses TRBV9 and TRBJ2-1, with 10 bases that match TRBD2. The germline V gene encodes CDR1 SGDLS and CDR2 YYNGEE. Germline trimming cut 4 bases from V and 4 bases from J; bases unmatched to any gene: 5. The CDR3 contains 15 residues. The CDR3 here is CASSPLAGDYNEQFF. As DNA, the CDR3 is TGTGCCAGCAGCCCGCTAGCGGGGGATTACAATGAGCAGTTCTTC. Full variable domain (missing parts from reference TRBV9 and TRBJ2-1): DSGVTQTPKHLITATGQRVTLRCSPRSGDLSVYWYQQSLDQGLQFLIQYYNGEERAKGNILERFSAQQFPDLHSELNLSSLELGDSALYFCASSPLAGDYNEQFFGPGTRLTVL.

Only one count was recorded for this clone. V is TRBV30 and J is TRBJ2-7, with D possibly TRBD2 on 6 matching bases. V dropped 3 bases and J dropped 3 bases, with 12 bases sitting between them. CDR3 length: 13 amino acids. Germline V gene sequence: CDR1 GTSNPN, CDR2 SVGIG (reference sequence). The CDR3 spells CAWSLRGFYEQYF. DNA of the CDR3: TGTGCCTGGAGCTTGCGGGGATTCTACGAGCAGTACTTC. The whole variable domain, filled in from reference TRBV30 and TRBJ2-7, reads SQTIHQWPATLVQPVGSPLSLECTVEGTSNPNLYWYRQAAGRGLQLLFYSVGIGQISSEVPQNLSASRPQDRQFILSSKKLLLSDSGFYLCAWSLRGFYEQYFGPGTRLTVT.

This chain links TRBV5-6 with TRBJ1-2, with 9 bases fitting TRBD1. There are 15 residues in the CDR3. Germline V gene data show CDR1 as SGHDT and CDR2 as YYEEEE. J gave up 0 bases and V 0 bases, and 0 bases lay outside the gene matches. The CDR3 DNA reads TGTGCCAGCAGCTTGGGACAGGGGGCTAACTATGGCTACACCTTC. Encoded protein: CASSLGQGANYGYTF.

V is TRBV12-3 or TRBV12-4 and J is TRBJ2-7, with TRBD1 matching over 7 bases. V gave up 5 bases and J gave up 3 bases; unmatched junction bases: 1. The CDR3 has 12 amino acids. The CDR3 coding sequence is TGTGCCAGCAGTCGGGACAGCTACGAGCAGTACTTC. This gives the protein CASSRDSYEQYF.

The chain uses TRBV5-1 and TRBJ2-6; D unclear. V gave up 0 bases and J gave up 2 bases, with 6 bases separating them. The CDR3 length is 15 residues. From germline, CDR1 is SGHRS and CDR2 YFSETQ. This chain's CDR3 is CASSLADTGANVLTF. The CDR3 DNA reads TGCGCCAGCAGCTTGGCCGACACTGGGGCCAACGTCCTGACTTTC.